This T cell receptor (beta chain) came from a study of T cell repertoires in cytomegalovirus infection. Study summary: Indications of both CMV infection and matching HLA type were provided by public TCR beta signatures. Study observations and caveats: HLA-C-restricted CMV clonotypes gave the most frequent clonotype in two of eight donors. Individuals carrying CMV plus the relevant HLA were identified by cumulative frequency of public TCR beta families.

TCRdb reprocessed the reads via MiXCR and lists one record per CDR3 protein. The sample shows 80,000 or so distinct CDR3 sequences, roughly 40% of them seen only once. Note on this clonotype: Its antigen is undetermined.

The sequence derives from a human donor in good health (CMV status not recorded). Some clones in this sample may be carry-over from other donors' samples. This specimen was CD8+ T cells from cultured PBMCs, taken from culture after CMV antigen stimulation.

The CDR3 nucleotides are TGTGCCAGCAGTGAAACTACTATCGGACAGGCCGTCGTGGGGGGCAATCAGCCCCAGCATTTT. Its translation is CASSETTIGQAVVGGNQPQHF. This rearrangement joins TRBV2 to TRBJ1-5; 7 positions agree with TRBD1. The V and J ends lost 2 bases and 2 bases, in that order; junction bases with no gene match: 21. This CDR3 region has 21 residues. The V gene's germline CDR1 is SNHLY and CDR2 FYNNEI.